This is a list of T cell receptor beta chains from one sample in a study of OX40 agonist ivuxolimab in advanced cancers. Data came from immunoSEQ multiplex PCR; TCRdb stores just in-frame clones and leaves some out. The table has 40,000 to 50,000 clones, 88% seen once. The specimen was CD4+ or CD8+ T cells sorted from blood, collected in a trial of the OX40 agonist ivuxolimab. These receptors came from an adult with an advanced solid tumor such as melanoma, head and neck, liver or kidney cancer. Both conserved end residues are part of each CDR3. D genes are given only for firm matches.

.	TRBV7-7	TRBJ2-7	CASSPRVGTGDAEQYF	TGTGCTAGCAGCCCTAGGGTCGGGACCGGGGACGCCGAGCAGTACTTC
TRBD1	TRBV20-1	TRBJ2-7	CSAPTGDEQYF	TGCAGTGCTCCGACAGGGGACGAGCAGTACTTC
.	TRBV12-5	TRBJ1-1	CASGLAGAVQAFF	TGTGCTAGTGGTTTGGCGGGGGCAGTTCAAGCTTTCTTT
.	TRBV21-1	TRBJ2-4	CASRTRQGGKNIQYF	TGTGCCAGCAGAACTAGACAGGGGGGCAAAAACATTCAGTACTTC
TRBD2	TRBV27	TRBJ2-7	CASSLTSGRHLGEQYF	TGTGCCAGCAGTCTCACTAGCGGGAGACATTTGGGCGAGCAGTACTTC
.	TRBV5-4	TRBJ2-7	CASSGRGGGYEQYF	TGTGCCAGCAGCGGTAGGGGGGGCGGATACGAGCAGTACTTC
.	TRBV10-2	TRBJ1-1	CASSDRNTEAFF	TGCGCCAGCAGTGACAGGAACACTGAAGCTTTCTTT
TRBD1	TRBV6-5	TRBJ1-2	CASRPKQGYYGYTF	TGTGCCAGCAGACCTAAACAGGGGTACTATGGCTACACCTTC
.	TRBV7-6	TRBJ1-1	CASSLAVGTEAFF	TGTGCCAGCAGCTTAGCGGTAGGAACTGAAGCTTTCTTT
.	TRBV9	TRBJ2-1	CASSERPLPFLNNEQFF	TGTGCCAGCAGCGAAAGACCATTACCCTTTTTAAACAATGAGCAGTTCTTC
.	TRBV11-3	TRBJ2-1	CASSLGRGLNEQFF	TGTGCCAGCAGCTTAGGGAGGGGACTGAATGAGCAGTTCTTC
.	TRBV6-5	TRBJ2-3	CASSYSFSGTQYF	TGTGCCAGCAGTTACTCGTTCTCGGGTACGCAGTATTTT